Listed below are T cell receptor beta chains from one sample, sequenced in a study of shared clonotypes between healthy human individuals. Clones were sequenced by immunoSEQ multiplex PCR, and TCRdb holds only the in-frame ones, with some missing. The sample shows some 1,400,000 clones, roughly 96% of them seen only once. Sequenced material: naive CD4+ T cells sorted from blood. These receptors came from a man aged 30 to 45 in good health. Each CDR3 is given with its conserved first and last residue. D genes are given only for firm matches. Expanded clones get a size class; other rows say once, few or many, or leave the size out.

j_call d_call clone_size v_call cdr3_aa cdr3_nt
TRBJ2-7 - once TRBV27 CASSFKGTLTYEQYF TGTGCCAGCAGTTTTAAGGGGACCCTAACCTACGAGCAGTACTTC
TRBJ1-1 - once TRBV9 CASSVDLNTEAFF TGTGCCAGCAGCGTAGACTTGAACACTGAAGCTTTCTTT
TRBJ2-4 TRBD1 - TRBV6-6 CASREGGGNIQYF TGTGCCAGCAGGGAAGGGGGCGGAAACATTCAGTACTTC
TRBJ2-7 - - TRBV6-1 CAITPGEQYF TGTGCCATCACACCTGGCGAGCAGTACTTC
TRBJ1-3 TRBD1 - TRBV6-5 CASSFAGGLSGNTIYF TGTGCCAGCAGTTTCGCAGGGGGCCTCTCTGGAAACACCATATATTTT
TRBJ2-1 TRBD1 - TRBV6-6 CASSYSGQGAGEQFF TGTGCCAGCAGTTACTCGGGACAGGGGGCGGGTGAGCAGTTCTTC
TRBJ1-5 - - TRBV7-2 CASSFVDAIKPQHF TGTGCCAGCAGCTTCGTGGACGCAATTAAGCCCCAGCATTTT
TRBJ1-3 TRBD1 - TRBV7-2 CASSEQGFGNTIYF TGTGCCAGCAGCGAACAGGGGTTCGGAAACACCATATATTTT
TRBJ2-3 - - TRBV11-3 CASSLGLDTQYF TGTGCCAGCAGCTTAGGACTAGATACGCAGTATTTT
TRBJ2-7 - - TRBV14 CASSIPGTRSYEQYF TGTGCCAGCAGCATACCAGGGACTCGCTCCTACGAGCAGTACTTC
TRBJ2-3 - - TRBV5-1 CASSTLHSRLGTDTQYF TGCGCCAGCAGCACCTTACATTCTCGCTTGGGCACAGATACGCAGTATTTT
TRBJ2-2 TRBD2 - TRBV6-5 CASSSPSGTNTGELFF TGTGCCAGCAGTTCCCCGAGCGGGACTAACACCGGGGAGCTGTTTTTT
TRBJ2-7 TRBD2 - TRBV14 CASSLRLAGGHEQYF TGTGCCAGCAGCCTTCGACTAGCGGGAGGTCACGAGCAGTACTTC
TRBJ1-2 - - TRBV7-9 CASAEANYGYTF TGTGCCAGCGCGGAAGCTAACTATGGCTACACCTTC
TRBJ2-7 - - TRBV18 CASSNQRETQYEQYF TGTGCCAGCTCAAACCAACGAGAGACGCAGTACGAGCAGTACTTC